A selection of T cell receptor beta chains follows, all from one sample in a study of OX40 agonist ivuxolimab in advanced cancers. TCRdb's copy holds only in-frame clones and misses some; the assay was immunoSEQ multiplex PCR. The table has more than 85,000 clones, around 90% seen once; the top ten hold about 0.3%. Sample: CD4+ or CD8+ T cells sorted from blood, taken in a trial of the OX40 agonist ivuxolimab. Every receptor here comes from an adult with an advanced solid tumor such as melanoma, head and neck, liver or kidney cancer. Each CDR3 is given without its conserved first and last residue. Clone sizes are given selectively: once, few, many, or a class where the clone is expanded.

CDR3 length	V gene	clone size	CDR3 protein
11	TRBV10-3	.	AISEGALYEQY
15	TRBV4-2	.	ASSLSGARGNTGELF
13	TRBV7-9	.	ASSLLHLPLNEQF
11	TRBV7-3	.	ASSLAREDGYT
13	TRBV4-3	.	ASSPQRMSVAEAF
14	TRBV11-1	once	ASSPGNSDGSYEQY
12	TRBV5-1	.	ASSLAGQYNEQF
13	TRBV6-5	.	ASTSHSPDRNTIY
14	TRBV6-1	.	ASSEAGYRGNNEQF
14	TRBV5-1	.	ASSWELAGGYNEQF
12	TRBV19	.	ASSLSVLNTEAF
13	TRBV19	.	ASSPGVSYNSPLH
13	TRBV19	.	ASSIHGGRTDTQY
12	TRBV6-1	.	ASSLQTGSYEQY
13	TRBV29-1	.	SVDRDGVSGNTIY
13	TRBV10-3	once	AIKGQGTPYNEQF
9	TRBV20-1	.	SAPRTGEQY
12	TRBV19	.	ASKLALSYNEQF
13	TRBV11-1	.	ASSPRIGGNTEAF
12	TRBV5-1	.	ASSPTATQGEQY
12	TRBV5-1	.	ASSLGQDTGELF
11	TRBV14	once	ASSQYRDYEQY
10	TRBV29-1	.	SVEGALLGAF
11	TRBV7-7	once	ASSQTGSETQY
12	TRBV28	.	ASSLGGRGEKLF
12	TRBV6-1	.	ASSGGAGVTEAF